Presented here are 5 T cell receptor beta chains from one specimen sequenced in a study of siplizumab effects on memory and regulatory T cells. Profiled with immunoSEQ multiplex PCR; TCRdb holds only in-frame clones, not every one. The sample records 7,000 to 8,500 clones, around 66% being singletons. Sequencing input: effector memory CD8+ T cells sorted from blood. Described subset: unstimulated CD8+ effector memory T cells. The receptors shown here come from a human donor in good health.

The rearrangement uses TRBV28 and TRBJ2-4; D may be TRBD2 (6 bases). CDR1 is MDHEN, CDR2 SYDVKM, per germline. V was clipped by 8 bases and J by 0 bases, with 20 bases between them. This CDR3 has 17 amino acids. CDR3 protein: CASLAAKEGIAKNIQYF. The CDR3 coding sequence is TGTGCCAGCCTTGCTGCCAAGGAGGGGATAGCCAAAAACATTCAGTACTTC.

Only a few counts were recorded for this clone. This rearrangement joins TRBV19 to TRBJ2-7; TRBD2 is a possible D gene (5 bases). Deletions cut 4 bases from V and 2 bases from J, with 9 bases between. Germline CDR1 is LNHDA and CDR2 is SQIVND (reference sequence). The CDR3 totals 13 residues. The CDR3 here is CASSTGITYEQYF. The CDR3 DNA sequence: TGTGCCAGTAGTACCGGGATAACCTACGAGCAGTACTTC.

This clone was detected only a few times. The chain uses TRBV19 and TRBJ2-5; no definite D call. CDR3 size: 12 residues. The V and J ends lost 6 bases and 4 bases respectively, with 9 bases between them. Germline assignment: CDR1 LNHDA and CDR2 SQIVND (reference sequence). The CDR3 DNA reads as TGTGCCAGTAGAACCATAAGAGAGACCCAGTACTTC. Its translation is CASRTIRETQYF.

This clone was counted between two and nine times. The V gene is TRBV9, the J gene TRBJ1-1; D gene unclear. The germline V and J ends were trimmed by 3 bases and 1 base, with 4 bases remaining between them. The CDR3 is made up of 12 amino acids. Per the germline V gene, CDR1 is SGDLS and CDR2 is YYNGEE. CDR3 region: CASSGANTEAFF. DNA of the CDR3: TGTGCCAGCAGCGGAGCGAACACTGAAGCTTTCTTT.

This clone has a handful of counts. The chain is built from TRBV10-2 and TRBJ2-1; 8 nucleotides agree with TRBD2. This CDR3 spans 16 amino acids. V trimming: 7 bases; J trimming: 7 bases; junction bases outside the gene matches: 15. CDR1 is WSHSY, CDR2 SAAADI, per germline. The DNA for the CDR3 is TGCGCCAGCACTCAGAGTATCAGCGGGAGAAATAATGAGCAGTTCTTC. Translation: CASTQSISGRNNEQFF.